The 10 T cell receptor beta chains listed next were all sequenced from one sample in a study of T-cell reconstitution after alpha-beta-depleted transplantation in children. As it was prepared, the TCRbeta library received unique molecular identifiers. In TCRdb, the PCR reads were re-called with MiXCR into one record per CDR3 protein. Counted here are about 610,000 distinct CDR3 sequences, roughly 10% occurring once; the ten biggest clones make up approximately 4.1%. The starting material was PBMCs from the stem cell graft donor, obtained from the stem cell graft. Source of these receptors: a human donor who donated a stem cell graft to a child with acute myeloid leukemia.

This clonotype was recorded many times. This chain links TRBV20-1 with TRBJ2-5; D ambiguous. The CDR3 loop spans 14 amino acids. The V gene lost 1 base and the J gene lost 0 bases, with 9 bases spanning the gap. Germline CDR1 DFQATT, CDR2 SNEGSKA (reference sequence). In DNA, the CDR3 is TGCAGTGCTAGAGGGCATAGGGACCAAGAGACCCAGTACTTC. Translating it yields CSARGHRDQETQYF.

This clonotype was found a few times. The germline gene is not matched at one end of the junction; a read error may be the cause. This rearrangement joins TRBV6-2 or TRBV6-3 to TRBJ1-2; a weak D match, TRBD1 (6 bases). Germline CDR1 reads MNHEY; CDR2 reads SVGEGT. The CDR3 covers 13 residues. CDR3 sequence (DNA): TGTGCCAGCCGTTACTCAGGGGAGGTTGGCTACACCTTC. Translated, it gives CASRYSGEVGYTF.

This clonotype showed up just a few times. The chain recombines TRBV2 with TRBJ2-3; D not resolved. Trimming pared 10 bases from V and 1 base from J, leaving 15 bases between. The CDR3 is made up of 14 amino acids. The germline gives CDR1 SNHLY, CDR2 FYNNEI. The CDR3 region has the DNA TGTGCCACCGGCCCGGCGTCCCGCACAGATACGCAGTATTTT. Protein product: CATGPASRTDTQYF.

The gene calls are TRBV28 and TRBJ1-2; 9 bases are a match to TRBD1. The junction had 7 bases not matched to a gene; V was cut back by 4 bases and J by 4 bases. This CDR3 has 15 residues. Looked up from germline, CDR1 is MDHEN and CDR2 is SYDVKM. Here the CDR3 reads CASSSSDRGFYGYTF. Written as DNA, the CDR3 is TGTGCCAGCAGTTCGAGCGACAGGGGGTTCTATGGCTACACCTTC.

This rearrangement joins TRBV6-5 to TRBJ2-3; the D gene could be TRBD1 or TRBD2 (6 bases each). CDR3 length: 13 residues. Trimming left V 4 bases short and J 8 bases short, with 13 bases between. The V gene's germline CDR1 is MNHEY and CDR2 SVGAGI. In nucleotides, the CDR3 is TGTGCCAGCAGTTGGGGGGCCAAGTTTACGCAGTATTTT. It translates to CASSWGAKFTQYF.

This clonotype has more than one count but fewer than ten. The chain carries TRBV7-8 and TRBJ2-5; TRBD2 agrees at 14 bases. The germline V gene has CDR1 SGHVS and CDR2 FQNEAQ. The CDR3 is 19 amino acids. The V and J ends lost 2 bases and 3 bases, in that order; junction bases with no gene match: 11. The CDR3: CASSLLGLAGVGPKETQYF. The CDR3 region has the DNA TGTGCCAGCAGCTTACTGGGACTAGCGGGAGTGGGGCCTAAAGAGACCCAGTACTTC.

This clonotype was recorded many times. The rearrangement uses TRBV6-5 and TRBJ2-2, with D possibly being TRBD1 (5 bases). Germline V gene lookup returns CDR1 MNHEY and CDR2 SVGAGI. The V gene lost 6 bases and the J gene lost 4 bases, with 9 bases spanning the gap. This CDR3 comprises 13 residues. The CDR3 spells CASRQQATGELFF. The CDR3 DNA reads TGTGCCAGCAGGCAACAGGCCACCGGGGAGCTGTTTTTT.

This clonotype occurred many times. The rearrangement uses TRBV6-5 and TRBJ1-5; 8 bases match TRBD1. In germline, CDR1 is MNHEY, CDR2 SVGAGI. V was pared by 6 bases and J by 7 bases, with 5 bases of the junction left unmatched. This CDR3 has 13 residues. CDR3 residues: CASSRDRWQPQHF. Here the CDR3 DNA reads TGTGCCAGCAGCCGGGACAGGTGGCAGCCCCAGCATTTT.

This clonotype came up once. The rearrangement joins TRBV5-5 to TRBJ1-5; TRBD1 might be the D (5 bases). Germline CDR1 and CDR2: SGHKS and YYEKEE (reference sequence). The CDR3 runs to 15 residues. Trimming pared 4 bases from V and 0 bases from J, leaving 11 bases between. CDR3 DNA: TGTGCCAGCAGCCCGGGACGGAATAGCAATCAGCCCCAGCATTTT. It specifies CASSPGRNSNQPQHF.

The chain carries TRBV20-1 and TRBJ2-1; D may be TRBD2 (6 bases). Trimming pared 1 base from V and 3 bases from J, leaving 10 bases between. CDR3 size: 14 residues. Germline CDR1 and CDR2: DFQATT and SNEGSKA (reference sequence). Here the CDR3 reads CSARGRDFYNEQFF. DNA for the CDR3: TGCAGTGCTAGAGGGCGGGATTTCTACAATGAGCAGTTCTTC.